This entry features one TCR beta chain sequence. The target antigen is unknown. The same CDR3 can be traced to other DNA sequences in this sample. The data were produced by immunoSEQ multiplex PCR, yet TCRdb's version contains in-frame clones alone and is incomplete. The repertoire consists of some 88,000 clones, with 96% occurring once and the leading ten covering 0.6% to 0.85%. These data are taken from a study of cytomegalovirus exposure and HLA in healthy donors. Study-wide background: Per a later analysis, the 550 to 850 first-cohort and fewer than 150 validation repertoires shared one platform.

General study points: Later, an analysis found that TCR clusters from the first cohort tended to co-occur in the 130 or so validation repertoires. It was about 150 TCR beta chains that were listed as cytomegalovirus-associated. In vitro, three CMV-associated chains proved specific for CMV antigens.

Trimming removed 0 bases from V and 5 bases from J, with 5 bases in between. The CDR3 covers 13 residues. In germline, CDR1 is SGDLS, CDR2 YYNGEE. Sequencing was carried out using PBMCs. This chain uses TRBV9 with TRBJ2-2; D is unclear. The origin of this receptor is a man aged 18 to 30 in good health and CMV-seronegative. CDR3 in DNA: TGTGCCAGCAGCGTAGCGGGTACCGGGGAGCTGTTTTTT. The encoded protein is CASSVAGTGELFF. Using reference TRBV9 and TRBJ2-2 for the parts outside the CDR3, the full variable domain is DSGVTQTPKHLITATGQRVTLRCSPRSGDLSVYWYQQSLDQGLQFLIQYYNGEERAKGNILERFSAQQFPDLHSELNLSSLELGDSALYFCASSVAGTGELFFGEGSRLTVL.